These T cell receptor beta chains were read from a single sample in a study of tumor-infiltrating lymphocytes in localized non-small cell lung cancer. Sequenced by immunoSEQ multiplex PCR; TCRdb stores in-frame clones only, minus some. Seen here are 13,000 or so clones, around 76% observed once, and the top ten hold about 13%. Sequenced sample: uninvolved lung tissue not adjacent to the tumor. The receptors were sampled from a human donor with non-small cell lung cancer. Both conserved end residues are part of each CDR3. Each record gives: D gene, J gene, V gene, clone size, CDR3 protein, CDR3 DNA. The D gene is left open where the match is weak. Size is omitted from some rows. Given values are once, few, many or a class for expanded clones.

.	TRBJ2-5	TRBV4-2	.	CASSQTLWGDGETQYF	TGTGCCAGCAGCCAAACCCTCTGGGGCGATGGGGAGACCCAGTACTTC
.	TRBJ1-5	TRBV6-1	few	CASSDFDFGRQHF	TGTGCCAGCAGTGACTTCGACTTCGGACGCCAGCATTTT
.	TRBJ1-4	TRBV11-3	.	CASSDGTAAGKLFF	TGTGCCAGCAGCGACGGGACGGCCGCCGGTAAACTGTTTTTT
.	TRBJ1-1	TRBV30	.	CAWARNTEAFF	TGTGCCTGGGCCAGGAACACTGAAGCTTTCTTT
.	TRBJ1-2	TRBV5-1	.	CASGPGNNYGYTF	TGCGCCAGCGGCCCCGGGAATAACTATGGCTACACCTTC
TRBD2	TRBJ2-1	TRBV6-8	.	CASSDSGALNNEQFF	TGTGCCAGCAGCGATAGCGGGGCCCTCAACAATGAGCAGTTCTTC
.	TRBJ2-3	TRBV5-4	.	CASSFSGLTDTQYF	TGTGCCAGCAGTTTCTCAGGCCTCACAGATACGCAGTATTTT
TRBD1	TRBJ1-2	TRBV7-2	.	CASSPQGGPYGYTF	TGTGCCAGCAGCCCACAGGGGGGGCCCTATGGCTACACCTTC
.	TRBJ2-5	TRBV6-1	once	CASSGAGFQETQYF	TGTGCCAGCAGTGGGGCGGGGTTCCAAGAGACCCAGTACTTC
TRBD1	TRBJ1-4	TRBV30	few	CAWSAGQGWTNEKLFF	TGTGCCTGGAGTGCGGGACAGGGTTGGACTAATGAAAAACTGTTTTTT
TRBD1	TRBJ1-3	TRBV5-1	.	CASSLGDSSGNTIYF	TGCGCCAGCAGCTTGGGGGACAGCTCTGGAAACACCATATATTTT
.	TRBJ2-7	TRBV6-6	large	CAIGGGQGYEQYF	TGTGCCATCGGGGGGGGACAGGGCTACGAGCAGTACTTC
.	TRBJ2-7	TRBV11-2	.	CASSFPNSYEQYF	TGTGCCAGCAGCTTCCCTAACTCCTACGAGCAGTACTTC
.	TRBJ2-2	TRBV25-1	.	CASQLGGSIGELFF	TGTGCCAGCCAACTCGGGGGTTCTATCGGGGAGCTGTTTTTT
.	TRBJ2-2	TRBV5-6	.	CASSPDTGRGELFF	TGTGCCAGCAGCCCTGACACGGGGAGAGGGGAGCTGTTTTTT
.	TRBJ2-3	TRBV30	.	CAWSPGTDTQYF	TGTGCCTGGAGTCCGGGCACAGATACGCAGTATTTT
.	TRBJ1-2	TRBV7-2	.	CASSLAGGNYGYTF	TGTGCCAGCAGCTTAGCCGGGGGGAACTATGGCTACACCTTC
TRBD1	TRBJ2-7	TRBV30	.	CAWSQAGGYEQYF	TGTGCCTGGAGTCAGGCAGGGGGATACGAGCAGTACTTC
.	TRBJ2-7	TRBV7-6	.	CASSLGGASYEQYF	TGTGCCAGCAGCTTAGGGGGGGCCTCCTACGAGCAGTACTTC
TRBD2	TRBJ2-3	TRBV7-2	few	CASSPLAGVGADTQYF	TGTGCCAGCAGTCCGCTAGCGGGAGTGGGCGCAGATACGCAGTATTTT
TRBD2	TRBJ2-1	TRBV11-2	.	CASSGGTGGSSYNEQFF	TGTGCCAGCAGCGGCGGGACGGGGGGAAGCTCCTACAATGAGCAGTTCTTC
.	TRBJ1-1	TRBV5-4	.	CASSFAGLSMNTEAFF	TGTGCCAGCAGTTTCGCGGGACTTTCTATGAACACTGAAGCTTTCTTT
TRBD1	TRBJ1-2	TRBV7-2	.	CASSLGTGAQTNYGYTF	TGTGCCAGCAGCCTTGGGACAGGGGCCCAAACTAACTATGGCTACACCTTC
.	TRBJ1-5	TRBV11-2	.	CASSSFLGQPQHF	TGTGCCAGCAGCTCCTTCTTAGGCCAGCCCCAGCATTTT
TRBD1	TRBJ1-6	TRBV5-1	.	CASSAGQGGNSPLHF	TGCGCCAGCAGCGCCGGACAGGGTGGTAATTCACCCCTCCACTTT
TRBD1	TRBJ1-5	TRBV6-5	.	CASKRTGALNQPQHF	TGTGCCAGTAAAAGAACAGGGGCCCTCAATCAGCCCCAGCATTTT
TRBD2	TRBJ2-2	TRBV5-1	once	CASSLFEGRGTGELFF	TGCGCCAGCAGCTTGTTCGAGGGGAGGGGCACCGGGGAGCTGTTTTTT
TRBD1	TRBJ1-2	TRBV28	.	CASSWTGSPNYGYTF	TGTGCCAGCAGTTGGACAGGTTCCCCAAACTATGGCTACACCTTC
TRBD1	TRBJ2-1	TRBV29-1	.	CSVERDRAFNNEQFF	TGCAGCGTTGAAAGGGACAGAGCCTTTAACAATGAGCAGTTCTTC
TRBD1	TRBJ2-2	TRBV7-2	.	CASSLGGLQGVRAGELFF	TGTGCCAGCAGCTTGGGGGGTTTACAGGGGGTTCGGGCCGGGGAGCTGTTTTTT
TRBD1	TRBJ1-3	TRBV5-1	once	CASSFGTGTGNTIYF	TGCGCCAGCAGTTTCGGGACAGGCACTGGAAACACCATATATTTT
.	TRBJ2-7	TRBV7-6	few	CASNSGVGDEQYF	TGTGCCAGCAACTCAGGGGTTGGCGACGAGCAGTACTTC
TRBD2	TRBJ2-7	TRBV7-8	.	CASSLNRGGEQYF	TGTGCCAGCAGCTTAAATAGGGGAGGGGAGCAGTACTTC
.	TRBJ1-1	TRBV25-1	.	CASSPPGRNTEAFF	TGTGCCAGCAGTCCTCCGGGGAGGAACACTGAAGCTTTCTTT
TRBD2	TRBJ2-1	TRBV5-4	few	CASTDSGRDNEQFF	TGTGCCAGCACCGATAGCGGGAGAGACAATGAGCAGTTCTTC
TRBD1	TRBJ2-2	TRBV5-1	.	CASSGDRLAGELFF	TGCGCCAGCAGCGGGGACAGGCTCGCGGGGGAGCTGTTTTTT